In this sample, the clone carrying this T cell receptor beta chain turned up many times. TCRdb called the 5' RACE reads again in MiXCR, with one record for every CDR3 protein. In the table there are 200,000 or so distinct CDR3 sequences, around 6.9% of which are singletons. The sample is drawn from a study of identical twins. There are 11 residues in the CDR3. The germline V gene encodes CDR1 SGHRS and CDR2 YFSETQ. Deletions cut 7 bases from V and 7 bases from J, with 8 bases between. The same data also went into a second study, on yellow fever vaccine responses in identical twins.

The gene calls are TRBV5-1 and TRBJ2-2; D gene uncertain. Sequencing used memory (CD45RO+) T cells sorted from blood. This receptor was identified in a young woman in good health. This CDR3 is CASQDGGELFF. In DNA, the CDR3 is TGCGCCAGCCAGGACGGCGGGGAGCTGTTTTTT.